These T cell receptor beta chains were read from a single sample in a study of shared clonotypes between healthy human individuals. Clones were read by immunoSEQ multiplex PCR, and TCRdb kept only the in-frame ones, dropping some. The sample has 950,000 to 1,200,000 clones; approximately 80% are singletons. The sequenced sample was memory CD4+ T cells from PBMCs. These receptors all come from a man between 18 and 29 years old in good health. Some clones in this sample may be carry-over from other donors' samples. CDR3s include the opening cysteine and the closing phenylalanine or tryptophan. A D gene is named only where the DNA matches it firmly. Clone size is given for some rows only: seen once, a few or many times, or a class if the clone is expanded.

clone_size,d_call,j_call,v_call,cdr3_nt,cdr3_aa
.,.,TRBJ1-2,TRBV9,TGTGCCAGCAGCGCTGGGCGGGATTTCTATGGCTACACCTTC,CASSAGRDFYGYTF
.,TRBD2,TRBJ2-7,TRBV4-1,TGCGCCAGCAGCAGGGGGCTAGCGGGAGTAGCCTACGAGCAGTACTTC,CASSRGLAGVAYEQYF
.,.,TRBJ2-7,TRBV6-1,TGTGCCAGCAGTGGCAGGATTAATAAAGGCTACGAGCAGTACTTC,CASSGRINKGYEQYF
.,.,TRBJ2-2,TRBV6-1,TGTGCCAGCAGTGAGCAGGGCGGGACGAACACCGGGGAGCTGTTTTTT,CASSEQGGTNTGELFF
.,.,TRBJ1-1,TRBV5-1,TGCGCCAGCAGCTTGGACCGGGGCCCCTTCAAAGCTTTCTTT,CASSLDRGPFKAFF
few,TRBD2,TRBJ2-1,TRBV7-9,TGTGCCAGCAGCTCCCCGGGACTAGCGGGAGGCAAGAGTGAGCAGTTCTTC,CASSSPGLAGGKSEQFF
.,TRBD2,TRBJ2-1,TRBV15,TGTGCCACCAGCAGACCCCTCCTAGCGGGCCTATACAATGAGCAGTTCTTC,CATSRPLLAGLYNEQFF
.,TRBD2,TRBJ2-7,TRBV5-4,TGTGCCAGCAGCTTCCGGGCGGGAGAGGTCGAGCAGTACTTC,CASSFRAGEVEQYF
.,.,TRBJ1-4,TRBV28,TGTGCCAGCAGCCGTCCCGGGGAGGGCACCTTGGGAAAACTGTTTTTT,CASSRPGEGTLGKLFF
.,TRBD2,TRBJ2-1,TRBV5-4,TGTGCCAGCAGCTTGAAGACTAGCGGGAGTTATAATGAGCAGTTCTTC,CASSLKTSGSYNEQFF
.,.,TRBJ2-1,TRBV28,TGTGCCGTGGGACATGAGCAGTTCTTC,CAVGHEQFF
.,.,TRBJ1-5,TRBV7-8,TGTGCCAGCAGCCGACTGGGGGTTGGCCAGCCCCAGCATTTT,CASSRLGVGQPQHF
.,TRBD1,TRBJ1-1,TRBV29-1,TGCAGCGTGGACAGGGGGGGAGGCACTGAAGCTTTCTTT,CSVDRGGGTEAFF
.,.,TRBJ1-1,TRBV11-2,TGTGCCAGCAGCTCTGGACCGTTCACTGAAGCTTTCTTT,CASSSGPFTEAFF
few,.,TRBJ1-5,TRBV5-1,TGCGCCAGCAGCTTGGACGGGAATCAGCCCCAGCATTTT,CASSLDGNQPQHF
.,.,TRBJ2-5,TRBV5-1,TGCGCCAGCACGGGTGGGCAGACCCAGTACTTC,CASTGGQTQYF
few,.,TRBJ1-5,TRBV7-2,TGTGCCAGCAGCTTATTCGGGGTTAATCAGCCCCAGCATTTT,CASSLFGVNQPQHF
.,.,TRBJ2-7,TRBV5-6,TGTGCCAGCAGCCGAAGGGGTTCCGAGCAGTACTTC,CASSRRGSEQYF
.,.,TRBJ2-7,TRBV28,TGTGCCAGCAGCACCCCCCGGCTGCCCTCCTACGAGCAGTACTTC,CASSTPRLPSYEQYF
.,TRBD1,TRBJ1-2,TRBV10-3,TGTGCCATCAGTGATGACAGGGGGAGAGGCTACACCTTC,CAISDDRGRGYTF
.,.,TRBJ1-1,TRBV4-2,TGTGCCAGCAGCCAAGGGCCGAGGGTTTTTTCTGGAGCTTTCTTT,CASSQGPRVFSGAFF
.,TRBD2,TRBJ2-1,TRBV4-3,TGCGCCAGCAGCCAAGATCTAGCGGGGTCTTGGGCCAATGAGCAGTTCTTC,CASSQDLAGSWANEQFF
.,TRBD1,TRBJ1-3,TRBV7-6,TGTGCCAGCAGCTTAGCCACGACAGGGGCAGCTGGAAACACCATATATTTT,CASSLATTGAAGNTIYF
.,TRBD2,TRBJ2-7,TRBV6-5,TGTGCCAGCCGGACTAGCGGCTCCTACGAGCAGTACTTC,CASRTSGSYEQYF
.,.,TRBJ1-2,TRBV27,TGTGCCAGCAGTTTAGGCGGGTTAGATGGCTACACCTTC,CASSLGGLDGYTF
.,.,TRBJ2-2,TRBV28,TGTGCCAGCAGTTGGGGGTTATTCCCCCAACAGGGCGGGGAGCTGTTTTTT,CASSWGLFPQQGGELFF
.,.,TRBJ1-5,TRBV10-3,TGTGCCATCAGTTCGGCGGGAAGCAATCAGCCCCAGCATTTT,CAISSAGSNQPQHF
.,.,TRBJ2-2,TRBV7-6,TGTGCCAGCAGCCCCCCTTCGACAGGGAGGTACACCGGGGAGCTGTTTTTT,CASSPPSTGRYTGELFF
.,TRBD1,TRBJ2-7,TRBV11-2,TGTGCCAGCAGCCGAATTCCGGGACAGGGGCCCTACGAGCAGTACTTC,CASSRIPGQGPYEQYF
.,TRBD1,TRBJ1-5,TRBV28,TGTGCCAGCAGTTTTAACAGACAGGGTCGCAATCAGCCCCAGCATTTT,CASSFNRQGRNQPQHF
.,.,TRBJ2-6,TRBV6-6,TGTGCCAGCAGTTACCTTGGGGCCAACGTCCTGACTTTC,CASSYLGANVLTF
.,TRBD2,TRBJ2-1,TRBV19,TGTGCCAGTAGTATCAAAGCGGGAGGTCGGTACAATGAGCAGTTCTTC,CASSIKAGGRYNEQFF
.,.,TRBJ2-3,TRBV5-1,TGCGCCAGCAGCTTGGGCCTAGCAGCGGATACGCAGTATTTT,CASSLGLAADTQYF
.,.,TRBJ2-7,TRBV30,TGTGCCTGGAGTTTAAGCGTTTACTACGAGCAGTACTTC,CAWSLSVYYEQYF
.,TRBD1,TRBJ2-7,TRBV28,TGTGCCAGCAGTTCCCACGGGACAGGGGGCTTATACGAGCAGTACTTC,CASSSHGTGGLYEQYF
.,.,TRBJ1-5,TRBV30,TGTGCCTGGAGTCTGCGGAGGGGCGCTACGCAGCCCCAGCATTTT,CAWSLRRGATQPQHF
.,TRBD1,TRBJ1-2,TRBV28,TGTGCCAGCAGCCCGGGACAGTCCCCCTATGGCTACACCTTC,CASSPGQSPYGYTF
.,TRBD1,TRBJ1-6,TRBV27,TGTGCCAGCAGTTTATTCGGGACAGATAATTCACCCCTCCACTTT,CASSLFGTDNSPLHF
.,.,TRBJ1-3,TRBV5-1,TGCGCCAGCAGCTCGGGGGGGCTTACCTCTGGAAACACCATATATTTT,CASSSGGLTSGNTIYF
.,.,TRBJ2-7,TRBV23-1,TGCGCCAGCAGATCACTGAACTCTAATCGGAACGAGCAGTACTTC,CASRSLNSNRNEQYF
.,.,TRBJ1-5,TRBV5-6,TGTGCCAGCAGCTCGATTACCGGGGGGCCCCAGCATTTT,CASSSITGGPQHF
few,TRBD1,TRBJ2-1,TRBV5-4,TGTGCCAGCAGCCTGGACAGGGGCTTCTCCTACAATGAGCAGTTCTTC,CASSLDRGFSYNEQFF
.,TRBD2,TRBJ2-1,TRBV7-2,TGTGCCAGCAGCTTCCGCGGGGGGAGCGCATACAATGAGCAGTTCTTC,CASSFRGGSAYNEQFF
.,TRBD1,TRBJ2-3,TRBV5-5,TGTGCCAGCAGCTTCCAGGGGGATGGAACAGATACGCAGTATTTT,CASSFQGDGTDTQYF
.,.,TRBJ2-6,TRBV14,TGTGCCAGCAGCCAGGCGGTTAACTCTGGGGCCAACGTCCTGACTTTC,CASSQAVNSGANVLTF
many,.,TRBJ2-2,TRBV11-2,TGTGCCAGCAGCTTAGATACCGGGGAGCTGTTTTTT,CASSLDTGELFF
.,.,TRBJ1-3,TRBV6-5,TGTGCCAGCAGTTACGTCAAGGGAAACACCATATATTTT,CASSYVKGNTIYF
.,.,TRBJ2-7,TRBV29-1,TGCAGCGTTGGGTCCTACGAGCAGTACTTC,CSVGSYEQYF
.,.,TRBJ2-2,TRBV6-4,TGTGCCAGCAGTGATTACCGGGGCGGGGAGCTGTTTTTT,CASSDYRGGELFF
once,.,TRBJ2-7,TRBV28,TGTGCCAGCAGGATCTCCCTCTACTACGAGCAGTACTTC,CASRISLYYEQYF
.,TRBD1,TRBJ1-2,TRBV28,TGTGCCAGCAGTTTACTACAGGGGAGTCGCTACACCTTC,CASSLLQGSRYTF